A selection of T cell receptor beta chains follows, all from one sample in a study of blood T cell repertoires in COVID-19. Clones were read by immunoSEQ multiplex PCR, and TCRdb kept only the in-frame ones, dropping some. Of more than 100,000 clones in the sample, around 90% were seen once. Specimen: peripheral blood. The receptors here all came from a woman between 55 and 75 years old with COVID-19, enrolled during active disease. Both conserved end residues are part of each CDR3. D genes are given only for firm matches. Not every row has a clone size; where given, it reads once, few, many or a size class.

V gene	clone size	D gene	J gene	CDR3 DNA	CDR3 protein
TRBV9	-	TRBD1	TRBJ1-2	TGTGCCAGCAGCGTAGCTGGCAGGGGGACCCTCGGCTACACCTTC	CASSVAGRGTLGYTF
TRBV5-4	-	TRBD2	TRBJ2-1	TGTGCCAGCAGCTTGGGCTCGGGGGGGGACAATGAGCAGTTCTTC	CASSLGSGGDNEQFF
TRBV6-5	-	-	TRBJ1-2	TGTGCCAGCAGTTCCCAGACTGCCGGCTACACCTTC	CASSSQTAGYTF
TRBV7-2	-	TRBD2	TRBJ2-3	TGTGCCAGCAGCTCGGGACTAGCGGGGGGGCGTCGCACAGATACGCAGTATTTT	CASSSGLAGGRRTDTQYF
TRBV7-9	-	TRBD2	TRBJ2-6	TGTGCCAGCAGCAGAGGACTAGCGGGGGGACCTCTGGGGCCCAACGTCCTGACTTTC	CASSRGLAGGPLGPNVLTF
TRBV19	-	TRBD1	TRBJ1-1	TGTGCCAGTAGTTCTACAGGGGACACTGAAGCTTTCTTT	CASSSTGDTEAFF
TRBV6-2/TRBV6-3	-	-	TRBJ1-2	TGTGCCAGCAGTTACGGGTCAAGGAGCTATGGCTACACCTTC	CASSYGSRSYGYTF
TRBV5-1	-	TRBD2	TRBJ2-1	TGCGCCAGCAGCCCCGTAAGTCGGGGGGGCTCCCATGAGCAGTTCTTC	CASSPVSRGGSHEQFF
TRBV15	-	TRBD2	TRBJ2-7	TGTGCCACCAGCAGAGCCGGGACTACCCATGAGCAGTACTTC	CATSRAGTTHEQYF
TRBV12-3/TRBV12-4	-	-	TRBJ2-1	TGTGCCAGCAGTAGAAGGGGGAATGAGCAGTTCTTC	CASSRRGNEQFF
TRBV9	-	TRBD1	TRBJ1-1	TGTGCCAGCAGCGTCAGGGGGCACGGGGCCACTGAAGCTTTCTTT	CASSVRGHGATEAFF
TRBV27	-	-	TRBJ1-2	TGTGCCAGCAGTTTATCGCCAGTAACAAACTATGGCTACACCTTC	CASSLSPVTNYGYTF
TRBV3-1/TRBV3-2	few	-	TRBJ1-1	TGTGCCAGCAGACTTAACACTGAAGCTTTCTTT	CASRLNTEAFF
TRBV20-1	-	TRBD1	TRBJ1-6	TGCAGTGCTAGTAGGACAGGGCTAAATAATTCACCCCTCCACTTT	CSASRTGLNNSPLHF
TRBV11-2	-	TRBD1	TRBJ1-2	TGTGCCAGCAGCTCTCACCGGGACAGGGTATGGTCCAACTATGGCTACACCTTC	CASSSHRDRVWSNYGYTF
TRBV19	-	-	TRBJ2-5	TGTGCCAGTAGTATAGGTCTGGAGACCCAGTACTTC	CASSIGLETQYF
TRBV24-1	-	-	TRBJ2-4	TGTGCCACCAGTGATCCCCGGGACATCAAAAACATTCAGTACTTC	CATSDPRDIKNIQYF
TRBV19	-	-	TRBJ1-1	TGTGCCAGTAGTAACAGGGAGGGTAACACTGAAGCTTTCTTT	CASSNREGNTEAFF
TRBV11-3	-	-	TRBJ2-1	TGTGCCAGCAGCTTAGGGCCTAGAGAGCAGTTCTTC	CASSLGPREQFF
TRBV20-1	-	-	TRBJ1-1	TGCAGTGCTAGTGCACTCGCCAGTTCTAGTGGCACTGAAGCTTTCTTT	CSASALASSSGTEAFF
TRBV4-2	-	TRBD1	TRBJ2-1	TGTGCCAGCAGCCACCGGGACAGAACTAACAATGAGCAGTTCTTC	CASSHRDRTNNEQFF
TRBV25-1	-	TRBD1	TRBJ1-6	TGTGCCAGCAATAGGGGACAGCTTGATTCACCCCTCCACTTT	CASNRGQLDSPLHF
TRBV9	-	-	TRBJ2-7	TGTGCCAGCAGCCCCCTATTGGTGGACGAGCAGTACTTC	CASSPLLVDEQYF
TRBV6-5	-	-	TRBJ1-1	TGTGCCAGCAGGGGAGGCGGCAGATTGAACACTGAAGCTTTCTTT	CASRGGGRLNTEAFF
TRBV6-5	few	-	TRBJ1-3	TGTGCCAGCAGTTTGAGGACTGACTCTGGAAACACCATATATTTT	CASSLRTDSGNTIYF
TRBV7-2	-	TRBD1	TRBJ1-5	TGTGCCAGCAGTTCAGGGGGGCCAAACCAGCCCCAGCATTTT	CASSSGGPNQPQHF
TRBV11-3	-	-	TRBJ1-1	TGTGCCAGCAGCCTTCAGCTTTCCGACAACTTGAACACTGAAGCTTTCTTT	CASSLQLSDNLNTEAFF
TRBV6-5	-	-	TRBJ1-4	TGTGCCAGCAGTAGACAGACTAATGAAAAACTGTTTTTT	CASSRQTNEKLFF